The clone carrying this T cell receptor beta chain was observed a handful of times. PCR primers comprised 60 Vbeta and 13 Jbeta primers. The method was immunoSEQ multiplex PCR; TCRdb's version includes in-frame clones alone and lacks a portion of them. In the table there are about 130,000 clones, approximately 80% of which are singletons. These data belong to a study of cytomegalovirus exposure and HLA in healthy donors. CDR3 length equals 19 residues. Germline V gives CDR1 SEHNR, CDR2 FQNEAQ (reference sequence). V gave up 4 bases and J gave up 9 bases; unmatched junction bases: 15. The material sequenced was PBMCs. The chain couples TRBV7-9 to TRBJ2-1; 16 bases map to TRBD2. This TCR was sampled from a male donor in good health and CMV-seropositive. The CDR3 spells CASSSIPGTSGRDRGEQFF. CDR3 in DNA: TGTGCCAGCAGCTCTATCCCTGGGACTAGCGGGAGGGATCGCGGTGAGCAGTTCTTC. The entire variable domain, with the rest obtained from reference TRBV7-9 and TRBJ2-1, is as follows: DTGVSQNPRHKITKRGQNVTFRCDPISEHNRLYWYRQTLGQGPEFLTYFQNEAQLEKSRLLSDRFSAERPKGSFSTLEIQRTEQGDSAMYLCASSSIPGTSGRDRGEQFFGPGTRLTVL.